The sample holds many counts of the clone carrying this T cell receptor (beta chain). The target antigen is unknown. The data derive from a study of identical twins. The study, taken as a whole, reports: Out-of-frame beta sequences exhibited a weaker degree of excess twin sharing.

The CDR3 length is 15 residues. Germline CDR1 reads ENHRY; CDR2 reads SYGVKD. V lost 6 bases, J lost 2 bases, and 4 bases stayed unmatched. The authors used template switching to add a universal primer site and gave cDNA unique molecular identifiers. MiXCR was run by TCRdb on the 5' RACE reads, yielding one entry per CDR3 protein. The table records hundreds of thousands of distinct CDR3 sequences, over 15% of them present only once. These data were likewise used in another study, on T cells expressing NK-cell markers. That investigation notes: Of the CD8+ T cells in more than five donors, about 1.0-7.0% belonged to dominant NKG2C+ clonotypes.

This rearrangement joins TRBV10-3 to TRBJ2-3, with 11 bases aligning to TRBD2. The sequence was obtained from a young woman in good health. Input material: PBMCs. Written as DNA, the CDR3 is TGTGCCATCAGGAAGACTAGCGGGGCCACAGATACGCAGTATTTT. Translation: CAIRKTSGATDTQYF.